These 10 T cell receptor beta chains were all obtained from the same sample, sequenced in a study of blood T cell repertoires in COVID-19. The data were produced by immunoSEQ multiplex PCR, yet TCRdb's version contains in-frame clones alone and is incomplete. Of 350,000 to 450,000 clones in the sample, roughly 90% were seen once. The specimen sequenced was PBMCs or T cells enriched from blood (not recorded which). The source of these receptors is a woman in her 30s who had recovered from COVID-19.

The chain recombines TRBV5-1 with TRBJ1-5, with no clear D. V shed 6 bases and J shed 2 bases, with 12 bases lying between them. The CDR3 loop spans 14 amino acids. Germline CDR1 reads SGHRS; CDR2 reads YFSETQ. The CDR3 region has the DNA TGCGCCAGCACCCTTTTTACACGCAATCAGCCCCAGCATTTT. This sequence encodes CASTLFTRNQPQHF.

The chain combines TRBV27 with TRBJ2-3; 8 nucleotides match TRBD2. Germline V gives CDR1 MNHEY, CDR2 SMNVEV (reference sequence). J was trimmed by 3 bases and V by 2 bases; bases with no gene match: 7. This CDR3 region has 16 residues. CDR3 loop: CASSLGAGVYTDTQYF. The CDR3 bases are TGTGCCAGCAGTTTAGGAGCGGGAGTGTATACAGATACGCAGTATTTT.

This clone appeared once. This chain uses TRBV11-3 with TRBJ2-2; TRBD2 agrees at 13 bases. V shed 4 bases and J 0 bases; nucleotides not matched to a gene: 8. The CDR3 covers 19 residues. Germline CDR1 SGHNT, CDR2 YENEEA. CDR3 amino acids: CASSSGRLAGGPNTGELFF. In DNA, the CDR3 is TGTGCCAGCAGCTCCGGGCGACTAGCGGGAGGCCCGAACACCGGGGAGCTGTTTTTT.

The chain uses TRBV19 and TRBJ1-2, with D perhaps matching TRBD1 (5 bases). The germline V and J ends were trimmed by 6 bases and 5 bases, with 13 bases remaining between them. The CDR3 loop spans 13 amino acids. Germline assignment: CDR1 LNHDA and CDR2 SQIVND (reference sequence). The CDR3 nucleotides are TGTGCCAGTAGGGTGGGGCAGGAATATGGCTACACCTTC. The encoded protein is CASRVGQEYGYTF.

The J gene is TRBJ1-1, the V gene TRBV27; perhaps TRBD1 as D (5 bases). V was clipped by 7 bases and J by 3 bases, with 21 bases between them. Germline V CDR1 and CDR2: MNHEY, SMNVEV (reference sequence). This CDR3 contains 16 residues. The CDR3 DNA reads TGTGCCAGCAAGAAAACGGTCCTTGCGGGGGACACTGAAGCTTTCTTT. It encodes CASKKTVLAGDTEAFF.

The chain uses TRBV29-1 and TRBJ1-2, with a tentative D call TRBD1 (6 bases). Trimming removed 2 bases at V and 7 bases at J, with 23 bases between. The germline V gene encodes CDR1 SQVTM and CDR2 ANQGSEA. The CDR3 runs 16 residues. This CDR3 reads CSVESRPGQLYRGYTF. CDR3 bases: TGCAGCGTTGAATCTAGACCCGGACAGCTCTATCGTGGCTACACCTTC.

This clone appeared a single time. This chain joins TRBV6-2 or TRBV6-3 and TRBJ1-2; the match to TRBD1 covers 8 bases. The trim removed 5 bases at V and 8 bases at J, leaving 13 bases unmatched. The germline CDR1 and CDR2 sequences are MNHEY and SVGEGT. This CDR3 spans 15 amino acids. CDR3 in DNA: TGTGCCAGCAGTCTCCCTGGCAGGGGGCTTGACGGCTACACCTTC. This codes for CASSLPGRGLDGYTF.

The V gene is TRBV14, the J gene TRBJ2-4, with D possibly being TRBD1 (5 bases). Germline V gene data show CDR1 as SGHDN and CDR2 as FVKESK. Trimming shortened V by 3 bases and J by 13 bases, and 16 bases separated the two germline ends. CDR3 length: 13 amino acids. CDR3 residues: CASSHFDSRVQYF. As DNA, the CDR3 is TGTGCCAGCAGCCACTTTGACAGTCGAGTGCAGTACTTC.

V gene TRBV5-1 combines with J gene TRBJ2-1; 10 bases map to TRBD2. The trim removed 3 bases at V and 7 bases at J, leaving 10 bases unmatched. Per germline, CDR1 SGHRS and CDR2 YFSETQ. The CDR3 has 16 amino acids. CDR3 loop: CASSWGLAGGLNEQFF. The CDR3 DNA follows: TGCGCCAGCAGCTGGGGCTTAGCGGGAGGACTGAATGAGCAGTTCTTC.

This clone was counted once. The chain couples TRBV4-1 to TRBJ1-5; a possible D gene is TRBD1 (5 bases). CDR3 size: 13 residues. Trimming pared 2 bases from V and 6 bases from J, leaving 8 bases between. Germline CDR1 is MGHRA and CDR2 is YSYEKL. CDR3 sequence reads: CASSQRRGQPQHF. As DNA, the CDR3 is TGCGCCAGCAGCCAACGGAGGGGTCAGCCCCAGCATTTT.